What follows are 8 T cell receptor beta chains derived from one specimen sequenced in a study of blood T cell repertoires in COVID-19. The repertoire was sequenced with immunoSEQ multiplex PCR; TCRdb's copy has only in-frame clones and lacks some. The repertoire holds 130,000 or so clones, with roughly four fifths as singletons. Sequenced: peripheral blood. The receptors shown here come from a woman aged 55-75 years with acute or convalescent COVID-19.

This CDR3 reads CASSYTTGSSQETQYF. DNA of the CDR3: TGTGCCAGCAGTTACACGACCGGTAGCTCTCAAGAGACCCAGTACTTC. The chain recombines TRBV6-5 with TRBJ2-5; D uncertain. V lost 2 bases to trimming and J lost 2 bases, with 15 bases between them. The CDR3 is 16 amino acids. Germline CDR1 is MNHEY and CDR2 is SVGAGI.

This clone was observed a single time. The chain joins TRBV3-1 (or the pseudogene TRBV3-2) to TRBJ1-5; D is uncertain. The V end lost 3 bases, the J end lost 4 bases, and 10 bases lay between the germline ends. Germline V lookup: CDR1 LGHDT, CDR2 YNNKEL (reference sequence). The CDR3 covers 14 residues. The CDR3 region is CASSQGSRNQPQHF. The CDR3 DNA reads as TGTGCCAGCAGCCAGGGCTCGCGAAATCAGCCCCAGCATTTT.

The rearrangement joins TRBV28 to TRBJ2-2; TRBD2 might be the D (6 bases). Germline loops: CDR1 MDHEN, CDR2 SYDVKM. CDR3 length: 15 residues. V was cut by 9 bases and J by 1 base, with 15 bases left in between. CDR3 DNA: TGTGCCAGTTCCTACGGGGGACGGAACACCGGGGAGCTGTTTTTT. Translated: CASSYGGRNTGELFF.

This chain joins TRBV6-5 and TRBJ1-4; 7 bases match TRBD1. CDR1 and CDR2 from the germline V gene are MNHEY and SVGAGI. This CDR3 contains 12 residues. J gave up 14 bases and V 6 bases, and 9 bases lay outside the gene matches. The CDR3 region has the DNA TGTGCCAGCAGCCGCGACAGGGAACAGCTGTTTTTT. This codes for CASSRDREQLFF.

This clone was seen more than once but under ten times. This chain links TRBV5-1 with TRBJ1-1, with 11 bases that match TRBD1. The V gene's germline CDR1 is SGHRS and CDR2 YFSETQ. Trimming removed 0 bases from V and 0 bases from J; junction bases left unmatched: 16. This CDR3 contains 21 residues. The CDR3 region is CASSLAGIFSGTGGMNTEAFF. In nucleotides, the CDR3 is TGCGCCAGCAGCTTGGCCGGCATATTTTCCGGGACAGGGGGAATGAACACTGAAGCTTTCTTT.

V gene TRBV7-2 combines with J gene TRBJ1-6, with D maybe TRBD1 (5 bases). Germline V gene sequence: CDR1 SGHTA, CDR2 FQGNSA. The ends were cut back, 2 bases at V and 0 bases at J, with 8 bases in the middle. The CDR3 covers 16 residues. The CDR3 DNA is TGTGCCAGCAGCTTAAGGGGAAACTCCTATAATTCACCCCTCCACTTT. It encodes CASSLRGNSYNSPLHF. The complete variable domain, with remaining parts taken from reference TRBV7-2 and TRBJ1-6, reads GAGVSQSPSNKVTEKGKDVELRCDPISGHTALYWYRQSLGQGLEFLIYFQGNSAPDKSGLPSDRFSAERTGGSVSTLTIQRTQQEDSAVYLCASSLRGNSYNSPLHFGNGTRLTVT.

Concerning this clone: One junction end does not reproduce the germline sequence, and a read error may be involved. The J gene is TRBJ2-1, the V gene TRBV7-9; 7 nucleotides align to TRBD1. The CDR3 runs to 14 residues. Germline V gene lookup returns CDR1 SEHNR and CDR2 FQNEAQ (reference sequence). The CDR3 loop reads CASSSWDSLNGQFF. The DNA of the CDR3 is TGTGCCAGCAGCTCTTGGGACAGCCTCAATGGGCAGTTCTTC. Full variable domain (rest looked up from reference TRBV7-9 and TRBJ2-1): DTGVSQNPRHKITKRGQNVTFRCDPISEHNRLYWYRQTLGQGPEFLTYFQNEAQLEKSRLLSDRFSAERPKGSFSTLEIQRTEQGDSAMYLCASSSWDSLNGQFFGPGTRLTVL.

The rearrangement links TRBV4-1 to TRBJ2-7; 11 bases line up with TRBD1. Germline values: CDR1 MGHRA, CDR2 YSYEKL. J gave up 4 bases and V 3 bases, and 8 bases lay outside the gene matches. The CDR3 consists of 16 residues. This CDR3 is CASSHPERDRGYEQYF. The CDR3 DNA reads TGCGCCAGCAGCCACCCCGAGCGGGACAGGGGGTACGAGCAGTACTTC.